A single sample is the source of the 8 T cell receptor beta chains below, sequenced in a study of blood T cell repertoires in COVID-19. Profiling relied on immunoSEQ multiplex PCR, and the TCRdb table lists in-frame clones only, not all of them. The table records approximately 210,000 clones, 85% of them present only once. Specimen: peripheral blood. These receptors all come from a man in his fifties or sixties with COVID-19, enrolled during active disease.

This chain connects TRBV28 to TRBJ1-6; TRBD1 agrees at 7 bases. V trimming: 5 bases; J trimming: 4 bases; junction bases outside the gene matches: 5. Germline loops: CDR1 MDHEN, CDR2 SYDVKM. The CDR3 contains 15 residues. The DNA of the CDR3 is TGTGCCAGCAGTGGCCGGGACAGATATAATTCACCCCTCCACTTT. Translating gives CASSGRDRYNSPLHF.

The chain links TRBV11-3 to TRBJ2-1; possible D gene TRBD1, 5 bases. Trimming took off 5 bases at V and 5 bases at J, with 16 bases between the two ends. CDR3 length: 15 residues. Germline loops: CDR1 SGHNT, CDR2 YENEEA. The CDR3 here is CASSIYTDRNNEQFF. In DNA form, the CDR3 reads TGTGCCAGCAGCATTTATACTGACAGAAACAATGAGCAGTTCTTC. Full variable domain (remainder filled in from reference TRBV11-3 and TRBJ2-1): EAGVVQSPRYKIIEKKQPVAFWCNPISGHNTLYWYLQNLGQGPELLIRYENEEAVDDSQLPKDRFSAERLKGVDSTLKIQPAELGDSAVYLCASSIYTDRNNEQFFGPGTRLTVL.

This sequence joins TRBV5-1 and TRBJ1-1; 8 bases are a match to TRBD1. Germline V gene data show CDR1 as SGHRS and CDR2 as YFSETQ. V was clipped by 4 bases and J by 9 bases; unmatched bases: 14. This CDR3 spans 15 amino acids. The CDR3 here is CASSLGQVGSNQAFF. DNA for the CDR3: TGCGCCAGCAGCCTGGGACAGGTCGGTAGCAACCAAGCTTTCTTT.

V gene TRBV10-3 combines with J gene TRBJ2-7; maybe TRBD1 (6 bases). V dropped 0 bases and J dropped 3 bases, with 12 bases sitting between them. The CDR3 contains 15 residues. Germline V lookup: CDR1 ENHRY, CDR2 SYGVKD. The CDR3 protein is CAISESGTPNYEQYF. The CDR3 DNA reads as TGTGCCATCAGTGAGTCAGGGACACCTAACTACGAGCAGTACTTC.

V gene TRBV5-1 combines with J gene TRBJ2-4; D unresolved. CDR1 and CDR2 (germline): SGHRS, YFSETQ. V gave up 4 bases and J gave up 0 bases, with 11 bases separating them. CDR3 length: 15 residues. The CDR3 loop is CASSPIALAKNIQYF. The CDR3, as DNA: TGCGCCAGCAGCCCCATCGCACTAGCCAAAAACATTCAGTACTTC.

This clone was seen only once. The V and J genes are TRBV29-1 and TRBJ2-2; 8 bases are shared with TRBD1. The trim removed 7 bases at V and 1 base at J, leaving 8 bases unmatched. The CDR3 is made up of 15 amino acids. Germline V lookup: CDR1 SQVTM, CDR2 ANQGSEA. The DNA for the CDR3 is TGCAGCGCCCGAACCGGGACAGGGAACACCGGGGAGCTGTTTTTT. It is translated as CSARTGTGNTGELFF.

The rearrangement joins TRBV7-9 to TRBJ1-1; D call uncertain. This CDR3 comprises 13 residues. Germline CDR1 is SEHNR and CDR2 is FQNEAQ (reference sequence). V lost 4 bases, J lost 6 bases, and 12 bases lay in between. The DNA of the CDR3 is TGTGCCAGCAGCTCTTCGTCGCAGGCTGAAGCTTTCTTT. Its protein is CASSSSSQAEAFF. The whole variable domain, filled in from reference TRBV7-9 and TRBJ1-1, reads DTGVSQNPRHKITKRGQNVTFRCDPISEHNRLYWYRQTLGQGPEFLTYFQNEAQLEKSRLLSDRFSAERPKGSFSTLEIQRTEQGDSAMYLCASSSSSQAEAFFGQGTRLTVV.

As for this clone: The same CDR3 can be traced to other DNA sequences in this sample. This chain links TRBV12-3 or TRBV12-4 with TRBJ2-7, with D perhaps matching TRBD1 (6 bases). The CDR3 is made up of 12 amino acids. Trimming removed 6 bases from V and 4 bases from J, with 10 bases in between. CDR3 region: CASSFQGYEQYF. The CDR3 coding sequence is TGTGCCAGCAGCTTCCAGGGGTACGAGCAGTACTTC.